Listed below are T cell receptor beta chains from one sample, sequenced in a study of cytomegalovirus exposure and HLA in healthy donors. Repertoires were generated with immunoSEQ multiplex PCR, while TCRdb's copy carries only in-frame clones and drops some. The table has over 45,000 clones, more than 90% seen once; the top ten hold around 1%. The sequenced material came from PBMCs. The receptors originated from a man younger than 30 in good health and CMV-seronegative. The CDR3 runs from the conserved cysteine through the conserved F or W. D genes are given only for firm matches. For some rows the clone size is stated as once, few or many, or as a class when expanded; others skip it.

DNA	CDR3	D	J	size	V
TGTGCCAGCCGGGACTCTAGCACAGATACGCAGTATTTT	CASRDSSTDTQYF	NA	TRBJ2-3	NA	TRBV28
TGCGCCAGCAGCCATCCCTCCCGGGACAGGGCGAGGAAACTGTTTTTT	CASSHPSRDRARKLFF	TRBD1	TRBJ1-4	NA	TRBV4-1
TGTGCCAGCAGCTTAGGACTGATCGAGCAGTACTTC	CASSLGLIEQYF	NA	TRBJ2-7	NA	TRBV7-8
TGTGCCAGCAGCTTGGGAATCCCTATGAACACTGAAGCTTTCTTT	CASSLGIPMNTEAFF	NA	TRBJ1-1	once	TRBV5-4
TGCGCCAGCAGCTTGGGGGGCCCGGTCAATGAGCAGTTCTTC	CASSLGGPVNEQFF	NA	TRBJ2-1	NA	TRBV5-1
TGTGCCACCAGCAGAGGTATTCAAGCGGGAGGGCCAAGGTACGAGCAGTACTTC	CATSRGIQAGGPRYEQYF	TRBD2	TRBJ2-7	NA	TRBV15
TGCAGCGTTGAAGTCGACGGAGAGGGGGTCGATACGCAGTATTTT	CSVEVDGEGVDTQYF	NA	TRBJ2-3	NA	TRBV29-1
TGTGCCAGCAGTCGGCTAGCGGGGACTACCGGGGAGCTGTTTTTT	CASSRLAGTTGELFF	TRBD2	TRBJ2-2	once	TRBV6-4
TGTGCCAGCCGCTTAGGGACTAGCGGGATAGTCTCCTACAATGAGCAGTTCTTC	CASRLGTSGIVSYNEQFF	TRBD2	TRBJ2-1	once	TRBV2
TGTGCCAGCAGTTTGCCTCGACAGGGAATCAGCACAGATACGCAGTATTTT	CASSLPRQGISTDTQYF	TRBD1	TRBJ2-3	NA	TRBV28
TGTGCCAGCAGCTTAGCGACTCTACGGGATACGCAGTATTTT	CASSLATLRDTQYF	NA	TRBJ2-3	NA	TRBV7-2
TGTGCCAGCAGGGGGACAGGCCCTGGAAACACCATATATTTT	CASRGTGPGNTIYF	TRBD1	TRBJ1-3	NA	TRBV27
TGTGCCTGGAGGAAGGCAGGGGCCCACGAGCAGTACTTC	CAWRKAGAHEQYF	NA	TRBJ2-7	NA	TRBV30
TGTGCCAGCTCACCCAGACAGGACAGCTCTGGAAACACCATATATTTT	CASSPRQDSSGNTIYF	NA	TRBJ1-3	NA	TRBV18
TGTGCCAGCAGGGGACACATGAACACTGAAGCTTTCTTT	CASRGHMNTEAFF	NA	TRBJ1-1	once	TRBV28
TGCGCCAGCAGCCAAGTTAGCGGGACCTACAATGAGCAGTTCTTC	CASSQVSGTYNEQFF	TRBD2	TRBJ2-1	once	TRBV4-3
TGCGCCAGCAGCCAAGAATCAGGGCGGTACTACGAGCAGTACTTC	CASSQESGRYYEQYF	NA	TRBJ2-7	NA	TRBV4-1
TGTGCCAGTACGTCCAGCGGGACCCAGTACTTC	CASTSSGTQYF	NA	TRBJ2-5	NA	TRBV6-6
TGTGCCAGCAGCGGCCTTGGGACAGGGTCCTACGAGCAGTACTTC	CASSGLGTGSYEQYF	TRBD1	TRBJ2-7	few	TRBV11-3
TGTGCCAGCAGCTTAGAGACCCAGTACTTC	CASSLETQYF	NA	TRBJ2-5	once	TRBV2
TGTGCCACCAGCAGAGACGCCCTAGCGGGTAGCACAGATACGCAGTATTTT	CATSRDALAGSTDTQYF	TRBD2	TRBJ2-3	NA	TRBV15
TGTGCCAGCAGCCAGAGAAGCAATCAGCCCCAGCATTTT	CASSQRSNQPQHF	NA	TRBJ1-5	NA	TRBV4-2
TGCGCCAGCAGCTTGGGACAGGGCCTATACCAAGAGACCCAGTACTTC	CASSLGQGLYQETQYF	TRBD1	TRBJ2-5	NA	TRBV5-1
TGTGCCAGCAGCCACAGCGGGGCTAACACCGGGGAGCTGTTTTTT	CASSHSGANTGELFF	TRBD2	TRBJ2-2	NA	TRBV28
TGCGCCAGCAGCTTGGTTGGCGGGGGCAACTATGGCTACACCTTC	CASSLVGGGNYGYTF	NA	TRBJ1-2	NA	TRBV5-1
TGTGCCAGCAGCCAACAGGGCCTCTCTGGGGCCAACGTCCTGACTTTC	CASSQQGLSGANVLTF	NA	TRBJ2-6	NA	TRBV6-6
TGTGCCAGCAGTTTATTCTTACAGGGTGAGTTTCAGCCCCAGCATTTT	CASSLFLQGEFQPQHF	NA	TRBJ1-5	NA	TRBV28
TGCGCCAGCAGCCAAGATAGGACTTCAGCGGCCGATGAGCAGTTCTTC	CASSQDRTSAADEQFF	NA	TRBJ2-1	NA	TRBV4-3
TGTGCCAGCGCCGCTCGGGACAGGGGCTACAATGAGCAGTTCTTC	CASAARDRGYNEQFF	TRBD1	TRBJ2-1	NA	TRBV11-2
TGTGCCAGCAGCTCTTGGGACACCAACATTCAGTACTTC	CASSSWDTNIQYF	NA	TRBJ2-4	NA	TRBV5-6
TGTGCCACCAGCAGAGAAGATTTCAGGGCCTACGGCACAGATACGCAGTATTTT	CATSREDFRAYGTDTQYF	NA	TRBJ2-3	NA	TRBV15
TGTGCCAGCAGCGTAGCTCCTAGCAACACAGATACGCAGTATTTT	CASSVAPSNTDTQYF	NA	TRBJ2-3	once	TRBV9
TGTGCCAGCAGACCAACAGGGGGCGAACAGTACGAGCAGTACTTC	CASRPTGGEQYEQYF	TRBD1	TRBJ2-7	NA	TRBV6-6
TGTGCCAGCAGCCCATCGGGACTAGTGTACGAGCAGTACTTC	CASSPSGLVYEQYF	TRBD2	TRBJ2-7	NA	TRBV7-9
TGTGCCAGCAACCTGGGAGGTGGACAAGAGACCCAGTACTTC	CASNLGGGQETQYF	NA	TRBJ2-5	NA	TRBV9